The 9 T cell receptor beta chains reported below all come from one sample, sequenced in a study of blood T cell repertoires in COVID-19 (dated by TCRdb to 2020 to 2022). Library prep was done by the immunoSEQ multiplex PCR assay. The table comes from immuneACCESS by way of TCRdb, which keeps in-frame sequences with V and J called. Part of the clones is missing from these tables; in studies checked, under half for an unresolved V gene and the rest for unknown reasons. For this sample the table gives about 230,000 clones, of which 70% to 90% were detected only once. The ten largest account for 2% to 3% of the sample. Sequenced sample: peripheral blood. Every receptor here comes from a woman in her 70s with active or convalescent COVID-19.

The chain employs TRBV9 and TRBJ2-3; perhaps TRBD2 as D (6 bases). Trimming removed 2 bases at V and 4 bases at J, with 11 bases between. CDR3 size: 14 residues. CDR1 is SGDLS and CDR2 is YYNGEE in the germline V gene. CDR3 sequence (DNA): TGTGCCAGCAGCGTGGGGGGAGCGGCAGATACGCAGTATTTT. Its translation: CASSVGGAADTQYF.

The table lists this clone with a count of one. The V and J genes are TRBV7-8 and TRBJ2-1; the match to TRBD2 covers 14 bases. The germline CDR1 and CDR2 sequences are SGHVS and FQNEAQ. With V trimmed by 1 base and J by 4 bases, 3 bases remained unmatched. CDR3 length: 17 residues. CDR3 region: CASSLGGLAGAYNEQFF. The DNA of the CDR3 is TGTGCCAGCAGCTTAGGGGGACTAGCGGGAGCTTACAATGAGCAGTTCTTC. The full variable domain, in which reference TRBV7-8 and TRBJ2-1 provide the parts outside the CDR3, is GAGVSQSPRYKVAKRGQDVALRCDPISGHVSLFWYQQALGQGPEFLTYFQNEAQLDKSGLPSDRFFAERPEGSVSTLKIQRTQQEDSAVYLCASSLGGLAGAYNEQFFGPGTRLTVL.

The rearrangement joins TRBV28 to TRBJ2-7; tentatively, D is TRBD1 (6 bases). With 6 bases removed from V and 2 bases from J, the gap between germline ends came to 14 bases. Germline V lookup: CDR1 MDHEN, CDR2 SYDVKM. The CDR3 runs 14 residues. The CDR3 loop reads CASRVQGPPYEQYF. For the CDR3, the DNA is TGTGCCAGCAGAGTACAGGGCCCGCCCTACGAGCAGTACTTC.

In this sample, this clone turned up once. The chain carries TRBV5-6 and TRBJ2-2, with 13 nucleotides matching TRBD2. This CDR3 has 16 amino acids. After removal of 4 bases from V and 5 bases from J, the junction contained 5 bases not matched to a gene. Looked up from germline, CDR1 is SGHDT and CDR2 is YYEEEE. CDR3 sequence: CASSVLGLAGTGELFF. CDR3 nucleotide sequence: TGTGCCAGCAGCGTACTGGGACTAGCGGGGACCGGGGAGCTGTTTTTT.

V is TRBV2 and J is TRBJ2-4; possible D gene TRBD2, 6 bases. Trimming stripped 6 bases from V and 0 bases from J, with 15 bases between. The germline CDR1 and CDR2 sequences are SNHLY and FYNNEI. The CDR3 sequence is 16 residues long. The CDR3 sequence: CASRGGGTRAKNIQYF. The CDR3 DNA reads as TGTGCCAGCAGGGGAGGTGGGACCAGAGCCAAAAACATTCAGTACTTC.

V gene TRBV19 combines with J gene TRBJ1-1; tentatively, D is TRBD1 (6 bases). CDR3 size: 13 residues. Germline loops: CDR1 LNHDA, CDR2 SQIVND (reference sequence). Trimming removed 10 bases at V and 1 base at J, with 13 bases between. CDR3 DNA: TGTGCCACCGCGGACAGACGGAACACTGAAGCTTTCTTT. Translated: CATADRRNTEAFF.

This sequence joins TRBV4-1 and TRBJ1-2; D unresolved. V lost 3 bases to trimming and J lost 7 bases, with 15 bases between them. CDR1 and CDR2 (germline): MGHRA, YSYEKL. The CDR3 is made up of 14 amino acids. The CDR3 region is CASSHQGRVAGYTF. For the CDR3, the DNA is TGCGCCAGCAGCCACCAAGGCCGCGTAGCTGGCTACACCTTC.

The chain carries TRBV5-1 and TRBJ2-7, with 9 bases identical to TRBD1. There are 15 residues in the CDR3. The V gene end was trimmed by 4 bases and the J gene end by 3 bases; junction bases not matched to a gene: 8. The germline gives CDR1 SGHRS, CDR2 YFSETQ. The DNA for the CDR3 is TGCGCCAGCAGCCTCACAGGGGGCTTCTTCTACGAGCAGTACTTC. Translated: CASSLTGGFFYEQYF.

This chain connects TRBV18 to TRBJ2-5, with D possibly matching TRBD1 (6 bases). Germline CDR1 KGHSH, CDR2 LQKENI. There are 14 residues in the CDR3. Trimming took 5 bases from V and 5 from J, leaving 15 bases between them. The CDR3 loop is CASSSPTGRETQYF. CDR3 nucleotides: TGTGCCAGCTCATCGCCAACAGGGCGGGAGACCCAGTACTTC.